The rows below give T cell receptor beta chains drawn from one sample of a study of T cells in Graves' hyperthyroidism and ophthalmopathy. TCRdb recomputed calls from the multiplex PCR reads with MiXCR, one row per CDR3 protein. The sample records over 150,000 distinct CDR3 sequences, about a sixth being singletons. The material sequenced was blood. These receptors all come from a woman aged 45-65 years with Graves' hyperthyroidism. The CDR3 runs from the conserved cysteine through the conserved F or W. D genes are given only for firm matches. Expanded clones get a size class; other rows say once, few or many, or leave the size out.

clone size	J gene	V gene	D gene	CDR3 protein	CDR3 DNA
many	TRBJ1-1	TRBV2	NA	CASSPYREGNTEAFF	TGTGCCAGCAGCCCCTATCGGGAAGGGAACACTGAAGCTTTCTTT
NA	TRBJ1-1	TRBV20-1	TRBD1	CSARDWDSLNTEAFF	TGCAGTGCTAGAGATTGGGACAGTTTGAACACTGAAGCTTTCTTT
NA	TRBJ2-3	TRBV28	NA	CATSRDRTGLNSDTQYF	TGTGCCACCAGCAGAGATAGAACAGGTCTAAACTCAGATACGCAGTATTTT
many	TRBJ2-5	TRBV18	TRBD1	CASSGEGTGGTQYF	TGTGCCAGCTCAGGTGAAGGGACAGGAGGGACCCAGTACTTC
NA	TRBJ1-4	TRBV12-3/TRBV12-4	NA	CASSLRPATNEKLFF	TGTGCCAGCAGTTTAAGGCCTGCAACTAATGAAAAACTGTTTTTT
few	TRBJ2-7	TRBV5-1	TRBD2	CASRGTSGSLGYKQYF	TGCGCCAGCCGGGGGACTAGCGGGAGCCTCGGCTATAAGCAGTACTTC
many	TRBJ2-1	TRBV5-8	NA	CASSLEAGSSYNEQFF	TGTGCCAGCAGCTTGGAGGCGGGGAGCTCCTACAATGAGCAGTTCTTC
many	TRBJ2-1	TRBV6-1	TRBD2	CASTASGRKHNEQFF	TGTGCCAGCACCGCAAGCGGGAGAAAACACAATGAGCAGTTCTTC
NA	TRBJ1-2	TRBV24-1	NA	CATSDQNRAYGYTF	TGTGCCACCAGTGATCAGAACAGAGCCTATGGCTACACCTTC
NA	TRBJ1-2	TRBV24-1	NA	CATSDGGSYGYTF	TGTGCCACCAGTGATGGCGGCAGCTATGGCTACACCTTC
few	TRBJ2-5	TRBV5-1	NA	CASSLDLLDQETQYF	TGCGCCAGCAGCTTGGATCTTTTAGACCAAGAGACCCAGTACTTC
many	TRBJ2-7	TRBV12-3/TRBV12-4	NA	CASEGSKRPQGSYEQYF	TGTGCAAGCGAAGGTTCTAAAAGGCCTCAAGGCTCCTACGAGCAGTACTTC
few	TRBJ2-1	TRBV5-4	TRBD2	CASSSLGDKVRLAGYNEQFF	TGTGCCAGCAGCTCGTTAGGGGACAAAGTGAGACTAGCGGGATACAATGAGCAGTTCTTC
NA	TRBJ1-1	TRBV14	NA	CASSQGPGSGVTEAFF	TGTGCCAGCAGCCAAGGGCCTGGATCGGGTGTGACTGAAGCTTTCTTT
many	TRBJ2-1	TRBV6-1	TRBD2	CASRPPTSGNEQFF	TGTGCCAGCAGACCCCCGACTAGCGGTAATGAGCAGTTCTTC
NA	TRBJ2-7	TRBV12-3/TRBV12-4	TRBD2	CASTLDGPAGLYEQYF	TGTGCCAGCACTCTAGATGGCCCAGCGGGATTATACGAGCAGTACTTC
many	TRBJ2-1	TRBV7-3	TRBD2	CASSTETSGDHNEQFF	TGTGCCAGCAGCACCGAAACTAGCGGTGATCACAATGAGCAGTTCTTC
many	TRBJ2-5	TRBV28	NA	CASSFPRGSQETQYF	TGTGCCAGCAGTTTCCCCAGGGGCAGCCAAGAGACCCAGTACTTC
many	TRBJ2-1	TRBV5-1	TRBD1	CASSSQGPEGNEQFF	TGCGCCAGCAGCTCACAGGGGCCTGAGGGCAATGAGCAGTTCTTC
many	TRBJ2-3	TRBV27	TRBD2	CASSTTSGSYADTQYF	TGTGCCAGCAGTACGACTAGCGGGAGTTACGCAGATACGCAGTATTTT
many	TRBJ2-2	TRBV6-1	NA	CASSEGGHTNTGELFF	TGTGCCAGCAGTGAAGGGGGACATACGAACACCGGGGAGCTGTTTTTT
few	TRBJ1-2	TRBV28	NA	CASSLVGSGANYGYTF	TGTGCCAGCAGTTTAGTGGGGTCAGGGGCTAACTATGGCTACACCTTC
many	TRBJ2-2	TRBV6-1	NA	CASSLEPNTGELFF	TGTGCCAGCAGTCTCGAGCCGAACACCGGGGAGCTGTTTTTT
NA	TRBJ1-6	TRBV9	NA	CASSVGTELNSPLHF	TGTGCCAGCAGCGTAGGGACAGAGCTCAATTCACCCCTCCACTTT
few	TRBJ1-5	TRBV7-2	NA	CASSSPGRVNQPQHF	TGTGCCAGCAGCTCTCCCGGGAGGGTGAATCAGCCCCAGCATTTT
NA	TRBJ1-5	TRBV19	NA	CASWGQLPTQPQHF	TGTGCCAGTTGGGGTCAGCTTCCGACTCAGCCCCAGCATTTT
many	TRBJ2-7	TRBV6-2/TRBV6-3	TRBD2	CATKREEGVYEQYF	TGTGCCACCAAGCGGGAGGAAGGGGTCTACGAGCAGTACTTC
NA	TRBJ2-7	TRBV6-1	NA	CASRDQENSGYEQYF	TGTGCCAGCAGGGATCAAGAAAATTCTGGCTACGAGCAGTACTTC
few	TRBJ2-7	TRBV12-3/TRBV12-4	TRBD2	CASTGGGRDSYEQYF	TGTGCCAGCACCGGGGGGGGCAGGGACTCCTACGAGCAGTACTTC
many	TRBJ2-7	TRBV11-2	TRBD1	CANGTGSYEQYF	TGTGCCAATGGGACAGGTTCCTACGAGCAGTACTTC
once	TRBJ2-5	TRBV30	NA	CAWSVRGTLQETQYF	TGTGCCTGGAGTGTACGAGGAACTCTACAAGAGACCCAGTACTTC
many	TRBJ1-2	TRBV6-1	NA	CASSEAVANYGYTF	TGTGCCAGCAGTGAAGCAGTAGCTAACTATGGCTACACCTTC
many	TRBJ1-2	TRBV6-2/TRBV6-3	NA	CASSRTRPNYGYTF	TGTGCCAGCAGTCGGACAAGGCCCAACTATGGCTACACCTTC
many	TRBJ2-1	TRBV10-3	NA	CAISDLGRTRWNEQFF	TGTGCCATCAGTGATCTGGGTAGAACTAGGTGGAATGAGCAGTTCTTC
many	TRBJ2-1	TRBV11-2	TRBD2	CASSPGLAGGAEQFF	TGTGCCAGCAGCCCTGGACTAGCGGGAGGCGCGGAGCAGTTCTTC